Shown below are 21 T cell receptor beta chains from a single sample sequenced in a study of esophageal squamous cell carcinoma under preoperative chemotherapy. One entry per CDR3 protein results from TCRdb running MiXCR on the PCR reads. The table includes 9,000 to 13,000 distinct CDR3 sequences, roughly 60% detected once. Time point specified: after preoperative PTX-NDP chemotherapy. Sampling took place from a patient given preoperative chemotherapy. Every receptor here comes from a human donor with esophageal squamous cell carcinoma. The donor label of this sample is uncertain.

This clonotype came up a few times. A read error may produce the germline difference seen at one junction end. V gene TRBV6-1 combines with J gene TRBJ2-1; D unclear. This CDR3 has 12 residues. Looked up from germline, CDR1 is MNHNS and CDR2 is SASEGT. CDR3 in DNA: TGTGCCGGCTGGGCGAACTACGGTGAGCAGTTTTTT. This codes for CAGWANYGEQFF.

The rearrangement uses TRBV6-1 and TRBJ2-1; TRBD2 is a possible D gene (6 bases). The CDR3 sequence is 15 residues long. V was pared by 1 base and J by 3 bases, with 10 bases between. Germline lookup yields CDR1 MNHNS and CDR2 SASEGT. CDR3 in amino acids: CASSEGSDYYNEQFF. CDR3 nucleotides: TGTGCCAGCAGTGAAGGGTCGGACTACTACAATGAGCAGTTCTTC.

The chain joins TRBV27 to TRBJ2-5; D not certain. The DNA matches TRBJ2-1 better at its end, which makes the J call doubtful. The V gene's germline CDR1 is MNHEY and CDR2 SMNVEV (reference sequence). The CDR3 consists of 14 residues. The CDR3 DNA is TGTGCCAGCAGCCCGATGCACCCGTACAATGAGCAGTTCTTC. Translated: CASSPMHPYNEQFF.

The rearrangement links TRBV6-1 to TRBJ2-5, with 7 positions matching TRBD1. Germline loops: CDR1 MNHNS, CDR2 SASEGT. This CDR3 is built from 14 residues. V dropped 2 bases and J dropped 2; count of bases not matched to a gene: 2. In nucleotides, the CDR3 is TGTGCCAGCAGTGAACTGGACAGGCAAGAGACCCAGTACTTC. It codes for CASSELDRQETQYF.

This rearrangement joins TRBV12-3 or TRBV12-4 to TRBJ2-2; D might be TRBD1 (5 bases). Trimming stripped 1 base from V and 6 bases from J, with 12 bases between. The CDR3 spans 15 residues. The CDR3 DNA reads as TGTGCCAGCAGTTTAGTAGGGGTACAGGCCGGGGAGCTGTTTTTT. Translating gives CASSLVGVQAGELFF.

With respect to this clonotype: At one boundary the junction diverges from the germline segment, which might be a read error. This rearrangement joins TRBV6-1 to TRBJ2-3, with D possibly matching TRBD1 (6 bases). The CDR3 runs 18 residues. CDR1 is MNHNS and CDR2 is SASEGT in the germline V gene. Here the CDR3 DNA reads TGTGCCAGCAGTGAGCGGGCAGGGGCGATGTGTGACACAGACACGCAGTACTTT. Protein sequence: CASSERAGAMCDTDTQYF.

This chain uses TRBV7-2 with TRBJ2-3, with 15 bases that match TRBD2. TRBJ2-7 matches the DNA end more closely, so the J call is doubtful. The V gene's germline CDR1 is SGHTA and CDR2 FQGNSA. CDR3 length: 20 residues. CDR3 region: CASSLAGLAGGGGGTETQYF. For the CDR3, the DNA is TGTGCCAGCAGCTTAGCAGGACTAGCGGGAGGGGGAGGCGGCACAGAGACGCAGTACTTC.

The CDR3 here is CASSSAGASYNEQFF. CDR3 bases: TGTGCCAGCAGTTCTGCGGGGGCCTCCTACAATGAGCAGTTCTTC. The chain couples TRBV6-5 to TRBJ2-1; D may be TRBD2 (7 bases). Germline V CDR1 and CDR2: MNHEY, SVGAGI. The V gene lost 4 bases and the J gene lost 0 bases, with 10 bases spanning the gap. The CDR3 is made up of 15 amino acids.

The rearrangement links TRBV6-1 to TRBJ2-3; 14 bases align to TRBD2. Germline assignment: CDR1 MNHNS and CDR2 SASEGT. The length of the CDR3 is 22 residues. Losses at the gene ends were 6 bases for V and 10 bases for J; bases not matched to a gene: 30. CDR3 nucleotide sequence: TGTGCCAGCAGGGGGACTAAGCGGGGGCCGGGACTAGCGGGAGTGGAGCCCGGGGCGCAGTATTTT. It translates to CASRGTKRGPGLAGVEPGAQYF.

With regard to this clonotype: Mismatch with germline at one junction end may stem from a read error. The rearrangement links TRBV6-1 to TRBJ2-2; D uncertain. The CDR3 consists of 14 residues. From germline, CDR1 is MNHNS and CDR2 SASEGT. The CDR3 sequence: CVGSQAVSTDTQFF. In nucleotides, the CDR3 is TGCGTCGGCAGCCAGGCTGTGAGCACAGATACGCAGTTTTTT.

In this sample, this clonotype is medium-sized. The rearrangement uses TRBV7-2 and TRBJ1-1; possibly TRBD1 for D (5 bases). CDR3 length: 17 residues. Trimming left V 8 bases short and J 0 bases short, with 22 bases between. Per germline, CDR1 SGHTA and CDR2 FQGNSA. The CDR3 DNA sequence: TGTGCCAGCCTCCCAGCGGGCAGGGTTGGCCTGAACACTGAAGCTTTCTTT. Translated, it gives CASLPAGRVGLNTEAFF.

Of note for this clonotype: Relative to the germline gene, one junction end is altered; a read error may explain this. This chain joins TRBV6-5 and TRBJ2-6; 7 nucleotides agree with TRBD2. The length of the CDR3 is 16 residues. Germline CDR1 MNHEY, CDR2 SVGAGI. CDR3 DNA sequence: TGTGCCAGCAGTTACGGGGGGGGATTTGGGGCCAACGTCCTGTCTTTC. Residues: CASSYGGGFGANVLSF.

In the case of this clonotype: The junction departs from the called germline gene at one end, perhaps through a read error. This chain links TRBV6-1 with TRBJ2-3; D may match TRBD1 or TRBD2 (5 bases each). CDR1 is MNHNS, CDR2 SASEGT, per germline. The CDR3 length is 16 residues. CDR3 coding DNA: TGTGCCAGCAGTGAATCGGGGCTGAGAGACACAAATATGCAGTACTTT. Protein product: CASSESGLRDTNMQYF.

Ten or more counts support this clonotype. V and J are TRBV28 and TRBJ2-1; unclear D gene. Germline V gene lookup returns CDR1 MDHEN and CDR2 SYDVKM. CDR3 length: 14 residues. Trimming stripped 4 bases from V and 6 bases from J, with 13 bases between. In DNA, the CDR3 is TGTGCCAGCAGTTATTCGGACCAGCTCAATGAGCAGTTCTTC. Translating it yields CASSYSDQLNEQFF.

Worth noting for this clonotype: Mismatch with germline at one junction end may stem from a read error. V usage is TRBV6-1 and J usage is TRBJ2-3; TRBD2 might be the D (5 bases). The CDR3 is made up of 13 amino acids. Per germline, CDR1 MNHNS and CDR2 SASEGT. The CDR3 region is CASREERSDKQYF. For the CDR3, the DNA is TGTGCCAGCAGGGAGGAGAGGTCAGATAAGCAGTATTTT.

This clonotype was detected only a few times. The rearrangement uses TRBV7-6 and TRBJ2-5, with D possibly being TRBD1 (6 bases). Trimming removed 7 bases from V and 1 base from J, with 16 bases in between. The CDR3 loop spans 15 amino acids. CDR1 and CDR2 from the germline V gene are SGHVS and FNYEAQ. CDR3 in amino acids: CASTPLGAVQETQYF. The CDR3 DNA reads as TGTGCCAGCACCCCCCTGGGGGCCGTCCAAGAGACCCAGTACTTC.

This clonotype is a singleton in its sample. The chain links TRBV6-1 to TRBJ2-2; no firm D call. V gave up 7 bases and J gave up 4 bases, with 16 bases separating them. The CDR3 totals 15 residues. The germline V gene encodes CDR1 MNHNS and CDR2 SASEGT. The CDR3 reads CASNLFQETTGELFF. DNA for the CDR3: TGTGCCAGCAACCTATTCCAGGAGACCACCGGGGAGCTGTTTTTT.

V is TRBV6-1 and J is TRBJ2-1, with TRBD1 matching over 7 bases. The germline CDR1 and CDR2 sequences are MNHNS and SASEGT. There are 15 residues in the CDR3. V lost 6 bases and J lost 3; bases outside the gene matches: 8. CDR3: CASSRAGTDYNEQFF. CDR3 sequence (DNA): TGTGCCAGCAGCAGGGCCGGGACAGACTACAATGAGCAGTTCTTC.

The chain joins TRBV11-2 to TRBJ2-2; D is possibly TRBD1 or TRBD2 (6 bases each). With 4 bases removed from V and 5 bases from J, the gap between germline ends came to 17 bases. The CDR3 is 16 residues long. The germline V gene encodes CDR1 SGHAT and CDR2 FQNNGV. CDR3 region: CASSSPRGVVTGELFF. CDR3 nucleotide sequence: TGTGCCAGCAGCTCACCAAGGGGGGTAGTGACCGGGGAGCTGTTTTTT.

The chain carries TRBV6-5 and TRBJ2-2, with D possibly called TRBD1 or TRBD2 (5 bases each). This CDR3 comprises 16 residues. The germline V gene encodes CDR1 MNHEY and CDR2 SVGAGI. Trimming took 3 bases from V and 2 from J, leaving 13 bases between them. The chain's CDR3 is CASSYFGTANTGELFF. CDR3 coding DNA: TGTGCCAGCAGTTATTTTGGGACGGCAAACACCGGGGAGCTGTTTTTT.

A few counts support this clonotype. The chain joins TRBV7-2 to TRBJ2-7; TRBD2 might be the D (5 bases). The germline V gene encodes CDR1 SGHTA and CDR2 FQGNSA. Trimming took off 5 bases at V and 4 bases at J, with 9 bases between the two ends. CDR3 length equals 12 residues. The CDR3 is CASSPTSYEQYF. CDR3 in DNA: TGTGCCAGCAGCCCTACTAGTTACGAGCAGTACTTC. The variable domain in full, completed from reference TRBV7-2 and TRBJ2-7, reads GAGVSQSPSNKVTEKGKDVELRCDPISGHTALYWYRQSLGQGLEFLIYFQGNSAPDKSGLPSDRFSAERTGGSVSTLTIQRTQQEDSAVYLCASSPTSYEQYFGPGTRLTVT.